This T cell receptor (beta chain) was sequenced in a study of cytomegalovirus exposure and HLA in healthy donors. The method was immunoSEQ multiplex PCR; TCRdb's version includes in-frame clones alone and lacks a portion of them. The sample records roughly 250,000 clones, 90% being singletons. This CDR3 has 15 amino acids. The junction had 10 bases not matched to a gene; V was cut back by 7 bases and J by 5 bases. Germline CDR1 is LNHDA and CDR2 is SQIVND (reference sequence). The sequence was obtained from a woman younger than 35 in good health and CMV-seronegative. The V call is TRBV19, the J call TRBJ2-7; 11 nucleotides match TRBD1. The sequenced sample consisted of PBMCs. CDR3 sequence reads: CASKPDGQGADEQYF. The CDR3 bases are TGTGCCAGTAAACCCGACGGACAGGGGGCGGACGAGCAGTACTTC.